The clone carrying this T cell receptor (beta chain) appeared a single time. The data stem from a study of blood T cell repertoires in COVID-19. About the study: Sites across the United States, Italy and Spain contributed samples from acute and convalescent COVID-19. Sample material is recorded as cDNA or gDNA derived from T cells, B-cell-depleted T cells, or PBMCs.

Authors' data handling: Reference gene primer amplification yielded estimated nucleated cell counts. The table came from immunoSEQ multiplex PCR; TCRdb's copy has only in-frame clones and leaves some out. V and J calls and clone size are given by that table; D and trimming were obtained from the DNA. The sample holds around 99,000 clones, 80% to 90% seen once. The source material was peripheral blood. The sequence came from a man between 35 and 55 years old with active or convalescent COVID-19.

This CDR3 is CAWSAKGLGAEAFF. The DNA of the CDR3 is TGTGCCTGGAGTGCGAAAGGGTTAGGGGCTGAAGCTTTCTTT. This chain connects TRBV30 to TRBJ1-1; possibly TRBD1 for D (5 bases). CDR1 is GTSNPN, CDR2 SVGIG, per germline (reference sequence). This CDR3 region has 14 residues. V gave up 1 base and J gave up 6 bases, with 15 bases separating them. Full variable domain (outside the CDR3, taken from reference TRBV30 and TRBJ1-1): SQTIHQWPATLVQPVGSPLSLECTVEGTSNPNLYWYRQAAGRGLQLLFYSVGIGQISSEVPQNLSASRPQDRQFILSSKKLLLSDSGFYLCAWSAKGLGAEAFFGQGTRLTVV.